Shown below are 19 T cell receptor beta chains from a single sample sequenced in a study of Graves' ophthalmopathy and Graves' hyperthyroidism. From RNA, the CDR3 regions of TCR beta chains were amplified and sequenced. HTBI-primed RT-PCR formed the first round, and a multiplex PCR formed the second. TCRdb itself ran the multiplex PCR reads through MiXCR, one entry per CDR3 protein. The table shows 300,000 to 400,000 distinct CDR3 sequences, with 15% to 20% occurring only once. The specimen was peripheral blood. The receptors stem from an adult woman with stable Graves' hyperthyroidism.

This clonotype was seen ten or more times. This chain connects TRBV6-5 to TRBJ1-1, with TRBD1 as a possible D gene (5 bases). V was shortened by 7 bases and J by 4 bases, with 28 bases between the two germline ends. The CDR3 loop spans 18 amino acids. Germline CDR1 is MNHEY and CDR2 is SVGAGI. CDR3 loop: CASTQTRGLKRVSTEAFF. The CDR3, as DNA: TGTGCCAGCACCCAAACCCGGGGGTTGAAAAGGGTGAGCACTGAAGCTTTCTTT.

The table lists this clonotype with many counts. CDR3 protein: CSARIGAARRDDQEGGYTF. CDR3 DNA sequence: TGCAGTGCTAGGATAGGGGCGGCGCGGAGGGACGACCAAGAGGGTGGCTACACCTTC. The chain combines TRBV20-1 with TRBJ1-2, with D perhaps matching TRBD1 (5 bases). The V end was cut by 3 bases, the J end by 7 bases, with 33 bases between. The CDR3 is 19 residues long. Germline assignment: CDR1 DFQATT and CDR2 SNEGSKA (reference sequence).

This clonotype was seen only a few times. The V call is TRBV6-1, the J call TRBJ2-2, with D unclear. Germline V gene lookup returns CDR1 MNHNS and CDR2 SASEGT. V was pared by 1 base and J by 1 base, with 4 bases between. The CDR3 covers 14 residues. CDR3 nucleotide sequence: TGTGCCAGCAGTGAAGTTGGGAACACCGGGGAGCTGTTTTTT. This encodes CASSEVGNTGELFF.

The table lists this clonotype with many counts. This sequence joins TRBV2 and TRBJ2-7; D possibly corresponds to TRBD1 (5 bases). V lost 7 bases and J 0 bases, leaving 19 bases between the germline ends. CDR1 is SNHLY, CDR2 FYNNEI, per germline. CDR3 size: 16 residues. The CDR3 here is CASIPTVLHSSYEQYF. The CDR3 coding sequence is TGTGCCAGCATCCCGACAGTACTCCATAGCTCCTACGAGCAGTACTTC.

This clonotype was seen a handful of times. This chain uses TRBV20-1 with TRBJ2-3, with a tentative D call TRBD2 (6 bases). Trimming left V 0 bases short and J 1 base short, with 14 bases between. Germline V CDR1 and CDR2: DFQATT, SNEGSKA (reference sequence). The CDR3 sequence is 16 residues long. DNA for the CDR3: TGCAGTGCTAGAGATGTTGCGGGATGGGGCACAGATACGCAGTATTTT. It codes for CSARDVAGWGTDTQYF.

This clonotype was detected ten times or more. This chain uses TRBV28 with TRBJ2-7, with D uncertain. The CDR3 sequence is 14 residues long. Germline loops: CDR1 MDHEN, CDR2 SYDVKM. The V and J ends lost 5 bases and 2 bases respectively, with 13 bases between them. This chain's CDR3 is CASSPPRAPYEQYF. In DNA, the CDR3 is TGTGCCAGCAGTCCCCCCCGGGCCCCCTACGAGCAGTACTTC.

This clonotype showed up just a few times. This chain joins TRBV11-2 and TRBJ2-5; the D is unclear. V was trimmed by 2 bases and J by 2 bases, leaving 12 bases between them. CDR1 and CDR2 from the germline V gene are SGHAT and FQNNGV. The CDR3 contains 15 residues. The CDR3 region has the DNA TGTGCCAGCAGCTTATATGGCAGGCGGCAAGAGACCCAGTACTTC. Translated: CASSLYGRRQETQYF.

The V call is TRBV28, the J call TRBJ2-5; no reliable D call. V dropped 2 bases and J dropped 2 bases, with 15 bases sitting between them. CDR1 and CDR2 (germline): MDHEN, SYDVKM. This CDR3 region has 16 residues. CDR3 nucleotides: TGTGCCAGCAGTTTAATGTACGGGTCACCTCAAGAGACCCAGTACTTC. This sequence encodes CASSLMYGSPQETQYF.

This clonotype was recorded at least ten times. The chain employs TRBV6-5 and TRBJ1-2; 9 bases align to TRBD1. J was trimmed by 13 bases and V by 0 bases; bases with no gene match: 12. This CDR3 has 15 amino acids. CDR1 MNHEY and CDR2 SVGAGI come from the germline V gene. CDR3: CASSYSGTGSVSSTF. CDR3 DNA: TGTGCCAGCAGTTACTCCGGGACAGGGTCAGTTTCCTCCACCTTC.

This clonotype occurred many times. The CDR3 nucleotides are TGTGCCACCAGCAGATCAAGACAGGGACCCTACGAGCAGTACTTC. Its protein is CATSRSRQGPYEQYF. The chain combines TRBV15 with TRBJ2-7, with 7 bases lining up with TRBD1. V shed 2 bases and J 2 bases; nucleotides not matched to a gene: 6. Germline lookup yields CDR1 LNHNV and CDR2 YYDKDF (reference sequence). CDR3 size: 15 residues.

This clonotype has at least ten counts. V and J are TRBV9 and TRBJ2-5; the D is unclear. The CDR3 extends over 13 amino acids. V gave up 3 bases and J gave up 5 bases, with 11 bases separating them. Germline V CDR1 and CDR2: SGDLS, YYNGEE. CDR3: CASSATSAETQYF. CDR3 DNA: TGTGCCAGCAGCGCTACATCGGCGGAGACCCAGTACTTC.

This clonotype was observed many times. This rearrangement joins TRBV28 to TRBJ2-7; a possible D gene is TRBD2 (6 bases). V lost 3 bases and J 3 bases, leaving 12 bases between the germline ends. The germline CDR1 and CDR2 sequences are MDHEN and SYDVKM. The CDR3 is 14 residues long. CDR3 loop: CASSFLAISYEQYF. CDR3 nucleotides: TGTGCCAGCAGTTTCCTAGCGATAAGCTACGAGCAGTACTTC.

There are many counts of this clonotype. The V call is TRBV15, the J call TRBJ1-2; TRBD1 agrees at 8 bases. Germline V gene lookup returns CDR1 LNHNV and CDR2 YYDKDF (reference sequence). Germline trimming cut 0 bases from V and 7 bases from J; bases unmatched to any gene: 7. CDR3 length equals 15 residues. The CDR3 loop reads CATSRDLTGDGGYTF. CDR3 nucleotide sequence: TGTGCCACCAGCAGAGACCTGACAGGGGACGGTGGCTACACCTTC.

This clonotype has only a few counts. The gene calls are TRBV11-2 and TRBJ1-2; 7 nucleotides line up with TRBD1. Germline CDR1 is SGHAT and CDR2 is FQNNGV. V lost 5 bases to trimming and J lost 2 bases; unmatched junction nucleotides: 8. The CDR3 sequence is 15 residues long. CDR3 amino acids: CASSNSGTANYGYTF. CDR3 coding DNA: TGTGCCAGCAGCAACTCCGGGACAGCCAACTATGGCTACACCTTC.

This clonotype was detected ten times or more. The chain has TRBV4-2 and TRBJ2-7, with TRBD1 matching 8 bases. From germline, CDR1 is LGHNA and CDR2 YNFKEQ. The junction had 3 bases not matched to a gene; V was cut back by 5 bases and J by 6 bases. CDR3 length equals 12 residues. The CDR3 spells CASSETGVEQYF. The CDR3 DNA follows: TGTGCCAGCAGCGAGACAGGGGTCGAGCAGTACTTC.

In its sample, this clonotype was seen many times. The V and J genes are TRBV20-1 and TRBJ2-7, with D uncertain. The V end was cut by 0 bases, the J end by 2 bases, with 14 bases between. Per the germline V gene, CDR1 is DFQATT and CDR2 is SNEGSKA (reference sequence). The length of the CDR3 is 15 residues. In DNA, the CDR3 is TGCAGTGCTAGAGATACCGGAGTAGTTCCCTACGAGCAGTACTTC. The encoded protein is CSARDTGVVPYEQYF.

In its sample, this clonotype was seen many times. CDR3 coding DNA: TGTGCCAGCAGTTCACCGACTAGCGGGGGATACGAGCAGTACTTC. Protein sequence: CASSSPTSGGYEQYF. The chain recombines TRBV12-3 or TRBV12-4 with TRBJ2-7, with 12 nucleotides matching TRBD2. Unmatched junction bases numbered 5, after V lost 4 bases and J lost 4 bases. CDR3 length: 15 amino acids.

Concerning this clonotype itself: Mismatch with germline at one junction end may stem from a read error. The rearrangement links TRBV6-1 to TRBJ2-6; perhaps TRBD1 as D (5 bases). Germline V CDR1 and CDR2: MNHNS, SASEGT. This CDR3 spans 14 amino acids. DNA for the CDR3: TGTGCCAGCCGGTTGCAGGGTGGGTCCAACGTTCTGACTTTC. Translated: CASRLQGGSNVLTF.

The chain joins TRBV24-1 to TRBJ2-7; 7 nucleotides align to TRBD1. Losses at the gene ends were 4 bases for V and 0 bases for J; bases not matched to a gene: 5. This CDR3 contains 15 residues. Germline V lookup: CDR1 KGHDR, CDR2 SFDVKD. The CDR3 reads CATSEEDRISYEQYF. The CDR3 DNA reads TGTGCCACCAGTGAAGAGGACAGGATCTCCTACGAGCAGTACTTC.